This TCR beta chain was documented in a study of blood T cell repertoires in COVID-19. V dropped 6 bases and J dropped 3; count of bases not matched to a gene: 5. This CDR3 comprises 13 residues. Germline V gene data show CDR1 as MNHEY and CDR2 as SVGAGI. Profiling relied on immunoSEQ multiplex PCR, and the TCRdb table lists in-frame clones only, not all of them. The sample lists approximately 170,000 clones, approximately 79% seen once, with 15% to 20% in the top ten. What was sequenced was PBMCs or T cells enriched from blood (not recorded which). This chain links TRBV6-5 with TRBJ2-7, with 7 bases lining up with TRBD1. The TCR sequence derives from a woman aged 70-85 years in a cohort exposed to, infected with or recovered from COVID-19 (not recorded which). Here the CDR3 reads CASSRYRGYEQYF. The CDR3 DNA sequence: TGTGCCAGCAGCCGTTACAGGGGCTACGAGCAGTACTTC.